The 9 T cell receptor beta chains below were found in one sample sequenced in a study of blood T cells in healthy people across ages. The authors ran a second PCR of about 6 to 11 cycles using a sample-barcoded 5' primer and a J-beta primer mix. MiXCR was run by TCRdb on the 5' RACE reads, yielding one entry per CDR3 protein. The table records 1 million or so distinct CDR3 sequences, 40% to 45% of them present only once. Sequencing was carried out using blood. The receptors originated from a woman aged 60-75 years in good health.

The rearrangement links TRBV6-2 or TRBV6-3 to TRBJ2-7; 11 nucleotides agree with TRBD2. J was trimmed by 2 bases and V by 6 bases; bases with no gene match: 6. Germline assignment: CDR1 MNHEY and CDR2 SVGEGT. This CDR3 contains 15 residues. This CDR3 is CASRESSGRAYEQYF. DNA of the CDR3: TGTGCCAGCAGGGAAAGTAGCGGGAGGGCCTACGAGCAGTACTTC.

The chain is built from TRBV28 and TRBJ1-5, with D uncertain. CDR1 MDHEN and CDR2 SYDVKM come from the germline V gene. The CDR3 loop spans 13 amino acids. Trimming removed 6 bases at V and 5 bases at J, with 11 bases between. CDR3 nucleotide sequence: TGTGCCAGCAGCGGCGACCCCGATCAGCCCCAGCATTTT. Amino acids: CASSGDPDQPQHF.

This rearrangement joins TRBV15 to TRBJ2-1; D is possibly TRBD1 or TRBD2 (5 bases each). Trimming removed 5 bases from V and 8 bases from J, with 13 bases in between. CDR1 is LNHNV and CDR2 is YYDKDF in the germline V gene (reference sequence). The CDR3 sequence is 13 residues long. The CDR3 sequence: CATSAGLRDEQFF. CDR3 nucleotide sequence: TGTGCCACCAGCGCAGGGCTGCGGGATGAGCAGTTCTTC.

This sequence joins TRBV9 and TRBJ1-2; D is unclear. This CDR3 is 15 amino acids long. V shed 3 bases and J shed 4 bases, with 16 bases lying between them. Germline CDR1 SGDLS, CDR2 YYNGEE. Here the CDR3 reads CASSGTQVGPYGYTF. The DNA for the CDR3 is TGTGCCAGCAGCGGAACGCAAGTAGGCCCCTATGGCTACACCTTC.

The gene calls are TRBV5-1 and TRBJ2-2; TRBD1 matches at 7 bases. The length of the CDR3 is 14 residues. CDR1 is SGHRS and CDR2 is YFSETQ in the germline V gene. V was clipped by 4 bases and J by 5 bases; unmatched bases: 5. The chain's CDR3 is CASSRQGWTGELFF. CDR3 nucleotides: TGCGCCAGCAGCAGACAGGGTTGGACCGGGGAGCTGTTTTTT.

This chain uses TRBV10-3 with TRBJ2-1; TRBD2 agrees at 8 bases. TRBJ2-7 matches the DNA end more closely, so the J call is doubtful. The germline CDR1 and CDR2 sequences are ENHRY and SYGVKD. This CDR3 contains 15 residues. CDR3 DNA sequence: TGTGCCATCAGTGAGAAGCGGGAGCCCTACAATGAGCAGTACTTC. This sequence encodes CAISEKREPYNEQYF.

This chain links TRBV6-5 with TRBJ1-5; no definite D call. The CDR3 has 13 amino acids. Germline V gene lookup returns CDR1 MNHEY and CDR2 SVGAGI. V dropped 6 bases and J dropped 0 bases, with 6 bases sitting between them. The CDR3 sequence is CASRRYSNQPQHF. Here the CDR3 DNA reads TGTGCCAGCAGACGCTATAGCAATCAGCCCCAGCATTTT.

This clonotype has a handful of counts. The chain carries TRBV7-2 and TRBJ2-5; tentatively, D is TRBD2 (7 bases). This CDR3 has 15 residues. V lost 3 bases to trimming and J lost 4 bases, with 15 bases between them. The germline V gene encodes CDR1 SGHTA and CDR2 FQGNSA. In DNA form, the CDR3 reads TGTGCCAGCAGCTTTTTGGGGGGGCAGTTAGAGACCCAGTACTTC. This translates into CASSFLGGQLETQYF.

V gene TRBV2 combines with J gene TRBJ1-2; a weak D match, TRBD1 (6 bases). Per the germline V gene, CDR1 is SNHLY and CDR2 is FYNNEI. This CDR3 is 15 amino acids long. Trimming took 1 base from V and 7 from J, leaving 16 bases between them. The CDR3 loop reads CASSEGPPGEGGYTF. CDR3 nucleotides: TGTGCCAGCAGTGAAGGACCCCCAGGGGAAGGTGGCTACACCTTC. The entire variable domain, with the rest obtained from reference TRBV2 and TRBJ1-2, is as follows: EPEVTQTPSHQVTQMGQEVILRCVPISNHLYFYWYRQILGQKVEFLVSFYNNEISEKSEIFDDQFSVERPDGSNFTLKIRSTKLEDSAMYFCASSEGPPGEGGYTFGSGTRLTVV.